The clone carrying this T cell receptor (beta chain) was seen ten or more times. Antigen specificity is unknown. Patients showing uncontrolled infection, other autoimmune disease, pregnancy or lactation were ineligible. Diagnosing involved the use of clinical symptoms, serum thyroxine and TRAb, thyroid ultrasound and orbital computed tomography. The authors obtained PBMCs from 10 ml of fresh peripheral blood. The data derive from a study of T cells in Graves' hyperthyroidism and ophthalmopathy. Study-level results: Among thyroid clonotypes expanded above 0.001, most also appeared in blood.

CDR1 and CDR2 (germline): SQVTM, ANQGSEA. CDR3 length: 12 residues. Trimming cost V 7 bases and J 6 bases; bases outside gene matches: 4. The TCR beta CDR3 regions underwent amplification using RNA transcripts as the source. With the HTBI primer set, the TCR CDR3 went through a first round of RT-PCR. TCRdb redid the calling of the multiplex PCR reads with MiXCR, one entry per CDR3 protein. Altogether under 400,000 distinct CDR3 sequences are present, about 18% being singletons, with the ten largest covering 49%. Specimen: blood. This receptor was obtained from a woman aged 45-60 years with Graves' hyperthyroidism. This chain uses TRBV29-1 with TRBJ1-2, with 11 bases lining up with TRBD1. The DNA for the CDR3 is TGCAGCGCCGTGGGACAGGGGGATGGCTACACCTTC. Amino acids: CSAVGQGDGYTF.